This T cell receptor (beta chain) was recovered during a study of T cells in Graves' hyperthyroidism and ophthalmopathy. Study outcomes and limitations: Before onset, by a median of approximately 6.2 months, the model predicted ophthalmopathy. Blood also carried most thyroid clonotypes expanded above 0.001. In the analysis, a 13 V-J model separated ophthalmopathy from stable hyperthyroidism.

Each diagnosis was grounded in clinical symptoms, serum thyroxine and TRAb, thyroid ultrasound, and orbital computed tomography. Template material for amplifying TCR beta CDR3 regions consisted of RNA transcripts. A set of HTBI primers served as the primers for a first-round RT-PCR of the TCR CDR3. A single record per CDR3 protein comes from TCRdb applying MiXCR to the multiplex PCR reads. The table includes roughly 500,000 distinct CDR3 sequences, roughly 50% detected once. This clonotype was counted many times. Its specificity is not known. There are 14 residues in the CDR3. CDR1 is SNHLY, CDR2 FYNNEI, per germline. V lost 8 bases, J lost 5 bases, and 15 bases lay in between.

The chain carries TRBV2 and TRBJ1-4, with D hard to call. Source material: peripheral blood or thyroid tissue (not recorded which). The receptor was isolated from an adult woman with Graves' disease, either hyperthyroidism or ophthalmopathy (not recorded which). The CDR3: CASLGPSRNEKLFF. The CDR3 nucleotides read TGTGCCAGCCTCGGGCCATCAAGGAATGAAAAACTGTTTTTT.